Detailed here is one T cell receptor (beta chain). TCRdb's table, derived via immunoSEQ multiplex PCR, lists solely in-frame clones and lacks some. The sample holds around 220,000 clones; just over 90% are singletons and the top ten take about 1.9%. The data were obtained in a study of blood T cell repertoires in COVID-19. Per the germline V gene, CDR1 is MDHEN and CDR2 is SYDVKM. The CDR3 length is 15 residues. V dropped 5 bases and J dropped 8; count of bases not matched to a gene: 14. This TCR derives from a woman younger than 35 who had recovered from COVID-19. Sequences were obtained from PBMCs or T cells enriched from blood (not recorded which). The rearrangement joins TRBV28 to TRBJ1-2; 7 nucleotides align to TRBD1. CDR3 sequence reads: CASSIIGGQAWGYTF. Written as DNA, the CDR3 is TGTGCCAGCAGTATAATCGGTGGACAGGCTTGGGGCTACACCTTC.